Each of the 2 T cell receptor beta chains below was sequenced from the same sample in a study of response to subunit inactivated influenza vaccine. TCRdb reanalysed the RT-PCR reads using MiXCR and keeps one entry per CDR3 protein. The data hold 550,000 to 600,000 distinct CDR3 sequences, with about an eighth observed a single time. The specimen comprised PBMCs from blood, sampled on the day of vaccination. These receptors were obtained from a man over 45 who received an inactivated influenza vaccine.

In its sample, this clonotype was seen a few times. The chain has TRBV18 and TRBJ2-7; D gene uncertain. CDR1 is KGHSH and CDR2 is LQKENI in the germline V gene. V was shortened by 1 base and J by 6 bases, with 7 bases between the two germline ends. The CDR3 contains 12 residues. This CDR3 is CASSPQQGEQYF. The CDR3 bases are TGTGCCAGCTCACCACAACAAGGCGAGCAGTACTTC.

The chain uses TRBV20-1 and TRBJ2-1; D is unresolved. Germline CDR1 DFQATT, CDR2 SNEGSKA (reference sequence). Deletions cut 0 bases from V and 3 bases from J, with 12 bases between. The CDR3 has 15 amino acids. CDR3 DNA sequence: TGCAGTGCTAGAGATCCCCCCACGGGCTACAATGAGCAGTTCTTC. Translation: CSARDPPTGYNEQFF.